This entry describes one T cell receptor (beta chain). The clone's antigen remains unknown. Base qualities are not at hand, and no much larger clone is one base apart. This entry belongs to a study of cytomegalovirus exposure and HLA in healthy donors (dated by TCRdb to about 2017). The study in broad terms: An earlier analysis of roughly 610 of the donors reported roughly 300 Gb of sequence data and 95 million to 140 million unique TCR beta sequences obtained from around 170 million T cells. The study profiled the T cell repertoires of under 700 subjects by immunosequencing and related them to cytomegalovirus serostatus. To decide whether each TCR beta V gene segment behaved as functional or pseudogenic, an earlier analysis of 587 of the donors relied on high-throughput TCR beta sequencing. Roughly 310 gigabases of sequencing data and 78 million or so unique TCR sequences were included in an early release covering about 700 HLA-typed donors. A later analysis re-analyzed previously published TCR beta repertoires from approximately 670 donors and added high-resolution HLA genotyping to study TCR occurrence patterns. Rather than drawing on any new phenotypic data, the later analysis identified candidate immune exposures from TCR beta sequences and the way those sequences occurred across donors. Roughly 5 DR-DQ haplotypes were handled as single units for association and clustering, since linkage in the cohort was strong. Every repertoire in the discovery cohort had been generated on one and the same sequencing platform. The number of typed donors differed by locus: about 629-630 for A, B, C, DRB1 and DQB1; approximately 520 for DQA1; 606 for DPA1; and roughly 470 for DPB1. HLA typing covered class I and class II loci at four-digit resolution. A later genetic analysis took genome-wide SNP genotypes for about 55% of the 666 donors and used that subset as a discovery cohort. Donor age, sex, ethnicity and CMV serostatus were compiled together with the repertoire data. Along with the approximately 650-subject first cohort, a separate validation cohort of over a hundred different subjects was used. Among 398 genotyped donors of the cohort, an average of about 240,000 unique TCR beta nucleotide sequences was sequenced per donor, of which 15% to 20% were non-productive. The aim of the study was to test whether cataloging public T cell receptors could identify signatures of past pathogen exposure. To predict cytomegalovirus infection status, the study brought together high-throughput TCR immunosequencing, statistical association of individual TCRs with disease status, and machine learning. Of the roughly 430 genotyped donors, approximately 83% fell in the genetic ancestry cluster associated with self-reported Caucasian donors.

The CDR3 starts with the cysteine, ends with the phenylalanine, and has 13 residues. The DNA shown is the 39-base CDR3, in frame from base 1. The germline V gene provides CDR1 ENHRY and CDR2 SYGVKD. Trimmed from V: 11 bases; trimmed from J: 7 bases; junction bases lacking a gene match: 11. Library method: the immunoSEQ multiplex PCR assay. A mixture of 60 forward primers for TCR Vbeta segments and 13 reverse primers for TCR Jbeta segments was used in the multiplex PCR. The CDR3 region of rearranged TCR beta genes was amplified from genomic DNA with a multiplex PCR assay. Amplified TCR beta libraries were sequenced as 87-base-pair reads on the Illumina HiSeq System. As for the authors' bioinformatics: In a later analysis, tens of millions of unique TCR beta chains were counted across the 666 repertoires, and some 10 million of these chains were shared by at least two donors. To remove PCR and sequencing errors, raw reads were error-corrected and collapsed into unique sequences using a nearest-neighbor algorithm that merged closely related sequences. To assign V, D and J gene segments, CDR3 sequences were aligned to IMGT reference sequences. For a sequence to be retained, a match of at least six nucleotides was required to both a V gene segment and a J gene segment. Rearrangements were classified as productive when the CDR3 lacked stop codons and remained in frame with V and J, and all other rearrangements were classified as non-productive. Following IMGT convention, CDR3 was defined as the stretch from the second conserved V-encoded cysteine up to the conserved J-encoded phenylalanine. Sequences without an unambiguous match to a single V gene segment were excluded from the earlier analysis of approximately 560 of the donors. In an earlier analysis of several hundred of the donors, a V segment was called functional when productive rearrangements were above 56.7%, and segregating when the standard deviation between donors exceeded 5%. A statistical classification framework was built for diagnosing cytomegalovirus status from the catalog of TCR beta chain sequences. In a later analysis, V and J genes were assigned by comparing TCR nucleotide sequences against IMGT/GENE-DB human TR gene sequences. The TCRdist pipeline was used in a later analysis to assign CDR3 sequences and most-parsimonious VDJ recombination scenarios. In a later analysis, every TCR beta chain was defined by the combination of its CDR3 amino acid sequence and its V-gene family, and reads without a unique V-gene family were dropped. A later analysis removed 550 to 650 highly shared, low-generation-probability nucleotide sequences to deal with suspected cross-contamination and a sequencing artifact. In a later analysis, a clonal expansion index was calculated for each public chain from normalized within-repertoire ranks of inferred template counts. In a later analysis, generation probabilities were computed using a VDJ recombination model fitted to out-of-frame rearrangements, and the results were checked against IGoR. In a later analysis, hypergeometric tests were used to score TCR-TCR, TCR-HLA and TCR-CMV co-occurrence, with a repertoire-size bias correction applied to TCR pairs. False discovery rates were estimated in a later analysis by permuting HLA or CMV assignments 20 times. In a later analysis, co-occurring TCRs were grouped with DBSCAN, and TCRdist sequence similarity was added when clustering was performed within HLA-allele-positive subsets. Repertoires with fewer than 30,000 or more than 120,000 public chains, plus five repertoires with anomalous nucleotide sharing, were excluded from co-occurrence clustering. The clones in this table, taken by TCRdb from immuneACCESS, are in-frame only. Not every clone is retained; where verified, under half of the shortfall comes from an unresolved V gene, and the cause of the rest is unknown. The V and J calls and clone size were taken over from that table, and D and trimming were inferred from the DNA. This sample has about 160,000 clones in its table, and around 84% of those were observed once. Together, the top ten hold less than 2.5% of the sample.

The cohort was made up of roughly 670 healthy bone marrow donors. At the time of sampling, every cohort member was nominally healthy, though immune exposures that went unrecorded were likely present. The donor was CMV seropositive and belonged to the group of 250 to 300 seropositive cohort members. Every donor gave a peripheral blood sample, and the peripheral blood mononuclear cells from that sample were used for TCR beta sequencing. Genomic DNA was extracted from the blood cell samples with the Qiagen DNeasy Blood Extraction Kit. Study-wide conclusions, independent of this receptor: A further reported finding was that TCR beta sequences accurately predicted the HLA-A and HLA-B alleles for most subjects in the first cohort. Strong co-occurrence of HLA alleles, especially DR and DQ, made assigning TCR associations to individual alleles difficult. Across donors, most TCR sequences were observed very rarely, whereas some public TCRs were present in many individuals. An earlier analysis of 450 to 750 of the donors showed that most TCR beta V segments appeared in productive rearrangements either about 87% or about 30% of the time, which broadly matched IMGT annotations. Sequencing depth was assumed to be roughly uniform across donors in the presence/absence analyses, though that assumption may not hold. Linkage disequilibrium might explain the correlated functional status among segregating V segments, but an unknown experimental factor could not be excluded. The cohort was sequenced for TCR beta chains only, and without alpha or paired-chain data the features that could be detected were limited. In a later analysis, the rate of TCR association differed among HLA loci, with DRB1 alleles having the most associated TCRs and HLA-C alleles having the fewest. A group of highly shared sequence variants was considered likely to be a technical artifact of the sequencing pipeline. Three of the identified cytomegalovirus-associated TCR beta chains were confirmed in vitro to be specific for cytomegalovirus antigens. A later analysis found that HLA-associated TCR beta chains were more clonally expanded and had lower generation probabilities than equally common non-associated chains. The only immune exposure information available for the cohort was CMV serostatus. A later analysis found that most CMV-associated TCR beta chains appeared HLA-restricted, with HLA associations seemingly driven largely by CMV exposure. A later analysis reported that several top co-occurrence clusters appeared linked to parvovirus B19, influenza, CMV and Epstein-Barr virus. The 87-base-pair reads could not distinguish some IMGT-functional V segments, including TRBV6-2 and TRBV6-3, so those segments were excluded. The authors suggested that the approach could potentially be generalized to other disease states and immunological phenotypes. In the study, around 150 TCR beta chains were listed as associated with cytomegalovirus. An association between a missense DCLRE1C variant and V-gene and J-gene trimming of TCR beta chains was found in a later genetic analysis and replicated in an independent cohort. Because some donors lacked HLA typing at each locus, the association tests relied only on the typed subset. At a false discovery rate of 0.05, a later analysis linked under 20,000 TCR beta sequences to specific HLA alleles. Because counts were too low, roughly 16 rarely observed V segments, including chromosome 9 orphons, were left out of the earlier analysis of some 600 of the donors. Cytomegalovirus status was reported to be diagnosed by the classifier with high specificity and sensitivity in both the original and validation cohorts. Compared with the roughly 670-donor mean, donors in an Asian-associated ancestry cluster had fewer N-insertions in productive TCRs, according to a later genetic analysis.

The chain is made from TRBV10-3 and TRBJ2-7, with TRBD1 matching 10 junction bases. This clonotype originated in a man aged 18 to 30 in good health and CMV-seropositive. The specimen was PBMCs. The sequenced DNA: TGTGCCCTCCGACAGGGGGCGTCGGGAGAGCAGTACTTC. Translated, this gives CALRQGASGEQYF.